This TCR beta chain was found in a study of Graves' ophthalmopathy and Graves' hyperthyroidism. Study-wide context: Before any treatment, peripheral blood was taken at the initial diagnosis.

General observations from the study: Blood also contained most of the expanded thyroid clonotypes above 0.001 frequency. A model of 13 signatures distinguished ophthalmopathy from stable hyperthyroidism at about 86% sensitivity and 70% to 84% specificity.

This clonotype was seen ten or more times. Its antigen remains unidentified. The authors amplified TCR beta CDR3 regions from RNA transcripts. HTBI-primed RT-PCR formed the first round, and a multiplex PCR formed the second. TCRdb used MiXCR to reprocess the multiplex PCR reads, holding one entry per CDR3 protein. The table lists roughly 500,000 distinct CDR3 sequences, around 14% of them singletons. Patients were left out if they had other autoimmune diseases, uncontrolled infections, pregnancy or lactation. This CDR3 has 16 residues. Per the germline V gene, CDR1 is MNHNS and CDR2 is SASEGT. With 1 base clipped from V and 0 bases from J, the junction kept 6 bases outside the gene matches.

The rearrangement uses TRBV6-1 and TRBJ2-7; 7 nucleotides align to TRBD2. Sequencing was carried out using blood. The receptor's source is a woman aged 25 to 39 with Graves' ophthalmopathy. The CDR3 nucleotides read TGTGCCAGCAGTGAAGTCAGGCGGGACTACTCCTACGAGCAGTACTTC. Translation gives CASSEVRRDYSYEQYF.